What follows are 32 T cell receptor beta chains derived from one specimen sequenced in a study of CD8 T cells in Susac syndrome. RNA in amounts of about 0.5 to 1 ug was reverse transcribed with random hexamers. TCRdb re-called the immunoSEQ multiplex PCR reads with MiXCR, one entry per CDR3 protein. The sample consists of more than 200,000 distinct CDR3 sequences, around 93% of them appearing once. Sample: CD4+ T cells from PBMCs. The receptors come from a human donor with multiple sclerosis.

The chain is built from TRBV5-4 and TRBJ2-2; a weak D match, TRBD2 (5 bases). The germline V gene encodes CDR1 SGHNT and CDR2 YYREEE (reference sequence). The CDR3 has 14 residues. The V and J ends lost 4 bases and 3 bases respectively, with 10 bases between them. CDR3: CASSRDAYTGELFF. In DNA form, the CDR3 reads TGTGCCAGCAGCCGGGATGCATACACCGGGGAGCTGTTTTTT.

The CDR3 protein is CASSFASTGEQYF. The CDR3 bases are TGTGCCAGCAGCTTCGCTTCTACGGGCGAGCAGTACTTC. V gene TRBV7-9 combines with J gene TRBJ2-7; D is ambiguous. The CDR3 runs to 13 residues. Looked up from germline, CDR1 is SEHNR and CDR2 is FQNEAQ (reference sequence). V shed 3 bases and J shed 6 bases, with 12 bases lying between them.

The chain joins TRBV5-1 to TRBJ1-4, with D unclear. CDR1 and CDR2 from the germline V gene are SGHRS and YFSETQ. The CDR3 length is 15 residues. The V end lost 2 bases, the J end lost 5 bases, and 13 bases lay between the germline ends. The CDR3 coding sequence is TGCGCCAGCAGCTTCGGGCGGCCACCAAATGAAAAACTGTTTTTT. Its translation: CASSFGRPPNEKLFF.

The table lists this clonotype with a few counts. V and J are TRBV6-1 and TRBJ1-1, with a possible D match to TRBD1 (5 bases). Deletions cut 7 bases from V and 11 bases from J, with 17 bases between. The CDR3 has 12 amino acids. CDR1 is MNHNS and CDR2 is SASEGT in the germline V gene. The CDR3 DNA reads as TGTGCCAGCAATAGCGGGGACGTAATGGCTTTCTTT. It is translated as CASNSGDVMAFF.

The chain joins TRBV6-1 to TRBJ1-6; 8 bases match TRBD1. CDR3 length: 16 amino acids. CDR1 and CDR2 from the germline V gene are MNHNS and SASEGT. V was pared by 6 bases and J by 7 bases, with 11 bases of the junction left unmatched. CDR3 sequence (DNA): TGTGCCAGCAGAAGGAGCCGGACAGGGTGGAATTCACCCCTCCACTTT. This gives the protein CASRRSRTGWNSPLHF.

The V call is TRBV6-6, the J call TRBJ2-7; 10 positions agree with TRBD1. The CDR3 extends over 15 amino acids. V lost 6 bases to trimming and J lost 5 bases; unmatched junction nucleotides: 10. Per the germline V gene, CDR1 is MNHNY and CDR2 is SVGAGI (reference sequence). The CDR3 sequence: CASRRPGQGRHEQYF. CDR3 coding DNA: TGTGCCAGCAGACGACCGGGACAGGGGCGCCACGAGCAGTACTTC.

This chain connects TRBV2 to TRBJ1-5; D not resolved. Germline-derived CDR1 and CDR2 are SNHLY and FYNNEI. This CDR3 region has 13 residues. V lost 6 bases, J lost 0 bases, and 6 bases lay in between. The CDR3: CASRMYSNQPQHF. The DNA for the CDR3 is TGTGCCAGCAGGATGTATAGCAATCAGCCCCAGCATTTT.

J is TRBJ1-6 and V is TRBV11-2, with TRBD1 matching over 7 bases. This CDR3 region has 15 residues. J was trimmed by 10 bases and V by 1 base; bases with no gene match: 7. Looked up from germline, CDR1 is SGHAT and CDR2 is FQNNGV. The CDR3 coding sequence is TGTGCCAGCAGCTTAGCCTCGACAGGGATCTCACCCCTCCACTTT. It yields the protein CASSLASTGISPLHF.

The CDR3 reads CAWSVRDGYTF. The CDR3, as DNA: TGTGCCTGGAGTGTGAGAGATGGCTACACCTTC. The chain combines TRBV30 with TRBJ1-2; D call uncertain. Germline V gene lookup returns CDR1 GTSNPN and CDR2 SVGIG (reference sequence). The CDR3 runs 11 residues. The V end was cut by 0 bases, the J end by 6 bases, with 5 bases between.

V and J are TRBV6-6 and TRBJ1-6; D might be TRBD1 (6 bases). Germline V gives CDR1 MNHNY, CDR2 SVGAGI (reference sequence). V lost 4 bases and J lost 10, with 14 bases in between. This CDR3 contains 14 residues. CDR3 nucleotide sequence: TGTGCCAGCAGTTCCGAACAGGGTGGCTCACCCCTCCACTTT. Protein sequence: CASSSEQGGSPLHF.

V usage is TRBV20-1 and J usage is TRBJ2-7, with D tentatively TRBD2 (5 bases). The CDR3 is made up of 12 amino acids. The germline V gene has CDR1 DFQATT and CDR2 SNEGSKA (reference sequence). Trimming shortened V by 1 base and J by 4 bases, and 8 bases separated the two germline ends. DNA for the CDR3: TGCAGTGCTAGAGCGGGGAGTTACGAGCAGTACGTC. The encoded protein is CSARAGSYEQYV.

The V gene is TRBV6-2 or TRBV6-3, the J gene TRBJ2-7; D is unclear. This CDR3 contains 12 residues. Looked up from germline, CDR1 is MNHEY and CDR2 is SVGEGT. The ends were cut back, 6 bases at V and 6 bases at J, with 12 bases in the middle. This CDR3 is CASRNGLLEQYV. The CDR3 region has the DNA TGTGCCAGCAGAAATGGTCTCCTCGAGCAGTACGTC.

The gene calls are TRBV5-4 and TRBJ2-3; 13 positions agree with TRBD2. V lost 4 bases, J lost 0 bases, and 2 bases stayed unmatched. Germline CDR1 reads SGHNT; CDR2 reads YYREEE (reference sequence). The CDR3 covers 16 residues. CDR3 loop: CASSMGLAGSTDTQYF. Here the CDR3 DNA reads TGTGCCAGCAGCATGGGACTAGCGGGGAGCACAGATACGCAGTATTTT.

This clonotype was observed a few times. In nucleotides, the CDR3 is TGTGCCATCAGTGGACAGGGGAACACTGAAGCTTTCTTT. This codes for CAISGQGNTEAFF. The chain is built from TRBV10-3 and TRBJ1-1, with TRBD1 matching 7 bases. From germline, CDR1 is ENHRY and CDR2 SYGVKD. This CDR3 contains 13 residues. Losses at the gene ends were 4 bases for V and 1 base for J; bases not matched to a gene: 0.

The chain carries TRBV7-9 and TRBJ2-7; D remains ambiguous. Looked up from germline, CDR1 is SEHNR and CDR2 is FQNEAQ (reference sequence). The CDR3 is made up of 13 amino acids. Between the trimmed V and J ends, which lost 6 bases and 0 bases, there was a span of 9 bases. DNA of the CDR3: TGTGCCAGCAGAAGCGAACGCTCCTACGAGCAGTACGTC. Protein product: CASRSERSYEQYV.

In DNA, the CDR3 is TGCAGCGTTGATTCAGGGCAGGGTAACACCGGGGAGCTGTTTTTT. Translating gives CSVDSGQGNTGELFF. The chain employs TRBV29-1 and TRBJ2-2; a weak D match, TRBD1 (5 bases). The CDR3 is made up of 15 amino acids. Deletions cut 3 bases from V and 2 bases from J, with 13 bases between. Germline V gives CDR1 SQVTM, CDR2 ANQGSEA.

This chain joins TRBV27 and TRBJ2-1; D ambiguous. Trimming took 6 bases from V and 4 from J, leaving 7 bases between them. This CDR3 is built from 12 residues. The V gene's germline CDR1 is MNHEY and CDR2 SMNVEV (reference sequence). In nucleotides, the CDR3 is TGTGCCAGCAGACCCTTTTACAATGAGCAGTTCTTC. Its translation is CASRPFYNEQFF.

The V and J genes are TRBV29-1 and TRBJ2-1; maybe TRBD1 (6 bases). Germline V gene lookup returns CDR1 SQVTM and CDR2 ANQGSEA. CDR3 length: 11 residues. The V and J ends lost 3 bases and 14 bases respectively, with 14 bases between them. The CDR3 coding sequence is TGCAGCGTTGATACCCCGCCAGGGGAGTTCTTC. Translated, it gives CSVDTPPGEFF.

This chain joins TRBV30 and TRBJ2-6; D unclear. V was cut by 0 bases and J by 2 bases, with 8 bases left in between. CDR3 length: 15 amino acids. Per the germline V gene, CDR1 is GTSNPN and CDR2 is SVGIG (reference sequence). For the CDR3, the DNA is TGTGCCTGGAGTGTAAAAGTGCCTGGGGCCAACGTCCTGACTTTC. Residues: CAWSVKVPGANVLTF.

CDR3 sequence: CAIRDNPIPPYEQYV. CDR3 sequence (DNA): TGTGCCATCAGAGATAATCCAATCCCCCCCTACGAGCAGTACGTC. The chain is built from TRBV10-3 and TRBJ2-7; D unresolved. Germline CDR1 and CDR2: ENHRY and SYGVKD. Trimming pared 6 bases from V and 2 bases from J, leaving 17 bases between. The CDR3 consists of 15 residues.

This sequence joins TRBV29-1 and TRBJ2-2; the match to TRBD1 covers 8 bases. This CDR3 contains 15 residues. V gave up 7 bases and J gave up 2 bases; unmatched junction bases: 9. Looked up from germline, CDR1 is SQVTM and CDR2 is ANQGSEA. The CDR3 DNA sequence: TGCAGCGCCCCCGGACAGGGTGTAAACACCGGGGAGCTGTTTTTT. Protein: CSAPGQGVNTGELFF.

This chain connects TRBV7-3 to TRBJ2-3; D possibly corresponds to TRBD1 (5 bases). This CDR3 has 16 residues. The germline V gene has CDR1 SGHTA and CDR2 FQGTGA. V was shortened by 2 bases and J by 2 bases, with 14 bases between the two germline ends. Here the CDR3 DNA reads TGTGCCAGCAGCTTATTTGGTCAGGGTGCCACAGATACGCAGTATTTT. As protein: CASSLFGQGATDTQYF.

This chain connects TRBV15 to TRBJ1-1, with D possibly matching TRBD1 (6 bases). The germline V and J ends were trimmed by 1 base and 1 base, with 7 bases remaining between them. This CDR3 is 14 amino acids long. Germline V gives CDR1 LNHNV, CDR2 YYDKDF (reference sequence). DNA of the CDR3: TGTGCCACCAGCAGAGGGACAGAGAACACTGAAGCTTTCTTT. Translating it yields CATSRGTENTEAFF.

The genes are TRBV10-3 and TRBJ2-7; D perhaps matches TRBD1 (6 bases). V lost 6 bases and J lost 1, with 10 bases in between. CDR1 and CDR2 from the germline V gene are ENHRY and SYGVKD. The CDR3 length is 13 residues. CDR3 in DNA: TGTGCCATCAGCGGGACAAGTTCCTACGAGCAGTACGTC. Translated, it gives CAISGTSSYEQYV.

The chain couples TRBV5-1 to TRBJ2-2; TRBD2 might be the D (6 bases). The CDR3 loop spans 15 amino acids. V gave up 2 bases and J gave up 0 bases, with 8 bases separating them. Germline loops: CDR1 SGHRS, CDR2 YFSETQ. The CDR3 nucleotides are TGCGCCAGCAGCTTTGGGAGGACGAACACCGGGGAGCTGTTTTTT. Encoded protein: CASSFGRTNTGELFF.

This clonotype was counted between two and nine times. The chain uses TRBV5-1 and TRBJ2-5; D unclear. The length of the CDR3 is 14 residues. The ends were cut back, 0 bases at V and 1 base at J, with 7 bases in the middle. CDR1 is SGHRS, CDR2 YFSETQ, per germline. DNA of the CDR3: TGCGCCAGCAGCTTGGTGGTGGGCCAAGAGACCCAGTACTTC. Its translation is CASSLVVGQETQYF.

This chain links TRBV2 with TRBJ1-5, with TRBD1 identical over 9 bases. The CDR3 spans 15 residues. The trim removed 8 bases at V and 6 bases at J, leaving 11 bases unmatched. Germline lookup yields CDR1 SNHLY and CDR2 FYNNEI. Here the CDR3 reads CASGGQGGPVQPQHF. DNA for the CDR3: TGTGCCAGCGGGGGACAGGGAGGCCCTGTTCAGCCCCAGCATTTT.

The rearrangement joins TRBV20-1 to TRBJ1-2; 8 bases fit TRBD1. J gave up 4 bases and V 5 bases, and 3 bases lay outside the gene matches. Germline V gives CDR1 DFQATT, CDR2 SNEGSKA (reference sequence). The CDR3 totals 12 residues. In nucleotides, the CDR3 is TGCAGTGCTGGGGACAGGCGCTATGGCTACACCTTC. Translating it yields CSAGDRRYGYTF.

This clonotype turned up a few times. The V call is TRBV6-1, the J call TRBJ2-5; perhaps TRBD2 as D (6 bases). Germline assignment: CDR1 MNHNS and CDR2 SASEGT. The CDR3 has 14 residues. V was clipped by 5 bases and J by 5 bases, with 15 bases between them. The CDR3 nucleotides are TGTGCCAGCAGTCTGCGGGGTCCCGGGGAGACCCAGTACTTC. Translating it yields CASSLRGPGETQYF.

The chain is built from TRBV4-2 and TRBJ2-2, with TRBD1 as a possible D gene (5 bases). Trimming took 4 bases from V and 7 from J, leaving 10 bases between them. The CDR3 loop spans 13 amino acids. CDR1 is LGHNA and CDR2 is YNFKEQ in the germline V gene. The CDR3 nucleotides are TGTGCCAGCAGCCCCAGGGAACTCGGGGAGCTGTTTTTT. Encoded protein: CASSPRELGELFF.

This chain joins TRBV20-1 and TRBJ1-1, with D perhaps TRBD1 (6 bases). The germline V and J ends were trimmed by 2 bases and 8 bases, with 12 bases remaining between them. The CDR3 length is 12 residues. Germline values: CDR1 DFQATT, CDR2 SNEGSKA (reference sequence). The CDR3 is CSARWGAQEAFF. The DNA for the CDR3 is TGCAGTGCTAGATGGGGGGCGCAGGAAGCTTTCTTT.

This sequence joins TRBV10-3 and TRBJ1-2; TRBD1 matches at 8 bases. V shed 4 bases and J 7 bases; nucleotides not matched to a gene: 5. Germline CDR1 and CDR2: ENHRY and SYGVKD. This CDR3 comprises 13 residues. In DNA, the CDR3 is TGTGCCATCAGTGTAGACGACAGGGGTGGCTACACCTTC. It yields the protein CAISVDDRGGYTF.